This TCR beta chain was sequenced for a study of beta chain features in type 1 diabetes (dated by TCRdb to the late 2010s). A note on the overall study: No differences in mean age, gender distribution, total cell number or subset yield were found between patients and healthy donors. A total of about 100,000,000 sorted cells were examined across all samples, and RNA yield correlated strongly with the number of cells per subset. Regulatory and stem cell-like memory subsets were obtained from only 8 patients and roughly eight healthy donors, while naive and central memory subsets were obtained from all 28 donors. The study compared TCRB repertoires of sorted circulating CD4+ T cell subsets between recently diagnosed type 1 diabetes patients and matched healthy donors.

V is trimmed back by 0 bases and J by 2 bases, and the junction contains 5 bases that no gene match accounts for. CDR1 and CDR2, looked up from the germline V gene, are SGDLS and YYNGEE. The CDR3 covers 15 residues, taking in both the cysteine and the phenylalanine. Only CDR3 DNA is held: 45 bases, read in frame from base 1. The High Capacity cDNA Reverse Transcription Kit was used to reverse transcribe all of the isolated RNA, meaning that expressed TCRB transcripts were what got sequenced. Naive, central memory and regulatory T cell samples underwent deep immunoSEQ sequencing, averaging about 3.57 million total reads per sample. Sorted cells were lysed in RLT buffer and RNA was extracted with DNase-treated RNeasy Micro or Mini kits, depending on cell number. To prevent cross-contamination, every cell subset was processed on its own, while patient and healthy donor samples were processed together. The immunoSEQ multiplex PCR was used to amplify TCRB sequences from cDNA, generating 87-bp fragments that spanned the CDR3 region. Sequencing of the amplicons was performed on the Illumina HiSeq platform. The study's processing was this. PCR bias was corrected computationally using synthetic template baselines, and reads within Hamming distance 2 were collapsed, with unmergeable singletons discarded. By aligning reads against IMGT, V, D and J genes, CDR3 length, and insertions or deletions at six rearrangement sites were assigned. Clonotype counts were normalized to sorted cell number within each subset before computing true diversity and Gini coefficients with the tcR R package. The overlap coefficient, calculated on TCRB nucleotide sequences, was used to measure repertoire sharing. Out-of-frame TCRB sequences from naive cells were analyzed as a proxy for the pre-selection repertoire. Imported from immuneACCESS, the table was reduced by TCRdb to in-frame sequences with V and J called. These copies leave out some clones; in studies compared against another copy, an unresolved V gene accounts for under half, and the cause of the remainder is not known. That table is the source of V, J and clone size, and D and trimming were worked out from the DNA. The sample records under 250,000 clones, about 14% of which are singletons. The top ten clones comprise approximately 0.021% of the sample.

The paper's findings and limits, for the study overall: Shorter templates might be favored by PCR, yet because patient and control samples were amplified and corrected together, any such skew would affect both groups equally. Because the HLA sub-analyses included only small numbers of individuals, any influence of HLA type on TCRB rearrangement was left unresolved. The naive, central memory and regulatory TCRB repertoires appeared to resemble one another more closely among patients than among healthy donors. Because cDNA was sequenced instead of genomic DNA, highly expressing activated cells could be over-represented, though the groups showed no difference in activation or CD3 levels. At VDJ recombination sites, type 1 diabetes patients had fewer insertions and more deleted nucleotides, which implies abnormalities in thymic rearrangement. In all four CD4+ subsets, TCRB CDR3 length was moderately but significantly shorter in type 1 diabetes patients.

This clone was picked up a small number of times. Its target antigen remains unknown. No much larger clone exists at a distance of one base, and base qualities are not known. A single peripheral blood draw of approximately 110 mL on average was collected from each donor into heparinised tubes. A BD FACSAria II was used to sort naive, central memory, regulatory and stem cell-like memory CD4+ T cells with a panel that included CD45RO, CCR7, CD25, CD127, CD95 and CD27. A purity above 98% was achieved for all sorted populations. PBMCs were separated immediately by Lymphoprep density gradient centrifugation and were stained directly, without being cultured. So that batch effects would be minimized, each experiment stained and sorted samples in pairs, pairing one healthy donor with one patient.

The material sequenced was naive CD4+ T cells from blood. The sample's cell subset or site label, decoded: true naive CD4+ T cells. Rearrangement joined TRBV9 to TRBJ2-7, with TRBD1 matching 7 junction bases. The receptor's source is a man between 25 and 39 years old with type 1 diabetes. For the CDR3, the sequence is CASSVEQGPTYEQYF. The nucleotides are TGTGCCAGCAGCGTAGAACAGGGGCCCACCTACGAGCAGTACTTC.